This T cell receptor beta chain was recovered during a study of T-cell reconstitution after alpha-beta-depleted transplantation in children. This clonotype was seen a few times. Unique molecular identifiers were incorporated into the prepared TCRbeta library. TCRdb reprocessed the PCR reads via MiXCR and lists one record per CDR3 protein. The sample includes roughly 500,000 distinct CDR3 sequences, roughly 10% seen only once; the top ten take 2% to 2.5%. The CDR3 runs 15 residues. V shed 5 bases, J shed 3 bases, and the junction held 11 bases outside the gene matches. Germline V CDR1 and CDR2: DFQATT, SNEGSKA (reference sequence).

The source material was PBMCs, sampled before TCRalphabeta/CD19-depleted stem cell transplant. This receptor was identified in a child aged 2-15 years with inherited bone marrow failure, due to receive a stem cell transplant. V and J are TRBV20-1 and TRBJ2-3, with 7 positions matching TRBD2. The CDR3 loop reads CSAGRVLDATDTQYF. Here the CDR3 DNA reads TGCAGTGCTGGGAGGGTTCTCGACGCGACAGATACGCAGTATTTT.